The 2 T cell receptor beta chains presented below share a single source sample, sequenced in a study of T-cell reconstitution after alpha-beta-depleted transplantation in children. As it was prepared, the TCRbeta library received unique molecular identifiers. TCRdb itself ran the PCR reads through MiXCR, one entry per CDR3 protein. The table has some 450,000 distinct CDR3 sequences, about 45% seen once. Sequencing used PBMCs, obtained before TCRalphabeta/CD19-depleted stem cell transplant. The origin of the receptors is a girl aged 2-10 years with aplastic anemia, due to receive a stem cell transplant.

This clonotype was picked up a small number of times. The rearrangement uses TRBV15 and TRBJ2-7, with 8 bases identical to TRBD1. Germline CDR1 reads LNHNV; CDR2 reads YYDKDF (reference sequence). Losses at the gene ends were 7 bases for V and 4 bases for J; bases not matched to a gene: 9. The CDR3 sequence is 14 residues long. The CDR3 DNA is TGTGCCACCACCCCTGACAGGGGTGCGTACGAGCAGTACTTC. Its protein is CATTPDRGAYEQYF.

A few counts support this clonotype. CDR3 bases: TGCGCCAGCAGCTTGGGAGTGGGGGCGAGCTATGGCTACACCTTC. This translates into CASSLGVGASYGYTF. The chain carries TRBV5-1 and TRBJ1-2; possible D gene TRBD1, 6 bases. Germline lookup yields CDR1 SGHRS and CDR2 YFSETQ. V dropped 0 bases and J dropped 4 bases, with 13 bases sitting between them. This CDR3 spans 15 amino acids.